This T cell receptor beta chain was found in a study of blood T cell repertoires in COVID-19. At the level of the study: Samples taken during acute and convalescent COVID-19 were collected in the United States, Italy and Spain.

Everyone who took part was about 18 to 90 years old, and they came from about two dozen US areas. Cohorts were determined from participant-reported clinical history. Before being deemed recovered, Cohort 3 donors had two negative PCRs, clearance, or symptom resolution. Assay: immunoSEQ multiplex PCR; the TCRdb copy retains only in-frame clones and omits some. The sample records approximately 300,000 clones, nearly 90% being singletons. The CDR3 runs 16 residues. Trimming removed 0 bases from V and 5 bases from J; junction bases left unmatched: 7. Germline values: CDR1 SGHVS, CDR2 FNYEAQ. The sample consisted of PBMCs or T cells enriched from blood (not recorded which). This sequence was found in a woman aged 25-40 years who had recovered from COVID-19. The rearrangement joins TRBV7-6 to TRBJ2-5, with TRBD2 matching over 9 bases. CDR3 sequence (DNA): TGTGCCAGCAGCTTAGCCGCGGCGGGGGGGCAGGAGACCCAGTACTTC. Protein sequence: CASSLAAAGGQETQYF.